A selection of T cell receptor beta chains follows, all from one sample in a study of CD8 T cell repertoires and HIV-1 epitope variants. The table came from immunoSEQ multiplex PCR; TCRdb's copy has only in-frame clones and leaves some out. This sample carries over 2,000 clones, almost 65% of them seen once, and the ten largest clones take 48%. What these receptors recognize is not known. Sequencing used cultured CD8+ T cells derived from PBMCs. Source of these receptors: a male donor with HIV. Each CDR3 is given with its conserved first and last residue. D genes are given only for firm matches. Not all rows give a size; the values are once, few, many and, for expanded clones, a class.

j_call,d_call,v_call,clone_size,cdr3_aa,cdr3_nt
TRBJ2-7,TRBD2,TRBV9,-,CASSGGGGADEQYF,TGTGCCAGCAGTGGTGGCGGGGGGGCTGACGAGCAGTACTTC
TRBJ2-2,-,TRBV9,once,CASSVTGNTGELFF,TGTGCCAGCAGCGTAACTGGGAACACCGGGGAGCTGTTTTTT
TRBJ2-7,TRBD1,TRBV28,-,CASSLLPGQDTYEQYF,TGTGCCAGCAGTTTACTCCCGGGACAGGATACCTACGAGCAGTACTTC
TRBJ1-1,TRBD1,TRBV7-9,few,CASSQSTGGGYEAFF,TGTGCCAGCAGCCAATCGACAGGGGGCGGCTATGAAGCTTTCTTT
TRBJ2-5,TRBD1,TRBV7-9,-,CASSLGQGQETQYF,TGTGCCAGCAGCTTAGGACAGGGCCAAGAGACCCAGTACTTC
TRBJ2-1,-,TRBV28,-,CASSFEGGLYNEQFF,TGTGCCAGCAGTTTCGAGGGGGGGCTTTACAATGAGCAGTTCTTC
TRBJ1-2,-,TRBV7-8,-,CASSLLDSDGYTF,TGTGCCAGCAGCTTACTGGACAGCGATGGCTACACCTTC
TRBJ2-1,-,TRBV7-9,-,CASSLVGASDEQFF,TGTGCCAGCAGCTTAGTGGGGGCTAGCGATGAGCAGTTCTTC
TRBJ2-7,-,TRBV28,-,CASSYARVGEQYF,TGTGCCAGCAGTTATGCACGGGTTGGAGAGCAGTACTTC
TRBJ2-1,TRBD1,TRBV5-4,-,CASSLTGVGEQFF,TGTGCCAGCAGCCTTACAGGGGTGGGAGAGCAGTTCTTC
TRBJ2-3,TRBD2,TRBV27,-,CASSLRGVGADTQYF,TGTGCCAGCAGTTTACGGGGGGTCGGGGCAGATACGCAGTATTTT
TRBJ2-5,TRBD2,TRBV6-6,-,CASSYLAGGDKRTQYF,TGTGCCAGCAGTTATCTAGCGGGGGGGGACAAAAGGACCCAGTACTTC
TRBJ2-5,-,TRBV5-1,-,CASSLAGETQYF,TGCGCCAGCAGCTTGGCAGGGGAGACCCAGTACTTC
TRBJ1-1,-,TRBV5-1,-,CASSLALGAGTEAFF,TGCGCCAGCAGCTTGGCTCTGGGGGCAGGCACTGAAGCTTTCTTT
TRBJ2-7,TRBD1,TRBV4-3,-,CASSLLTGGPYEQYF,TGCGCCAGCAGCCTCCTGACAGGGGGCCCCTACGAGCAGTACTTC
TRBJ2-7,-,TRBV29-1,-,CSVVREDSYEQYF,TGCAGCGTTGTAAGGGAGGACTCCTACGAGCAGTACTTC
TRBJ2-1,-,TRBV5-6,-,CASSLGRDLSDEQFF,TGTGCCAGCAGCTTGGGGAGGGATCTGAGCGATGAGCAGTTCTTC
TRBJ2-3,-,TRBV6-5,few,CASSPGLRDGTQYF,TGTGCCAGCAGTCCTGGACTGAGAGACGGTACGCAGTATTTT
TRBJ2-3,TRBD2,TRBV10-1,-,CASSEAGAKDTQYF,TGCGCCAGCAGTGAGGCGGGAGCGAAAGATACGCAGTATTTT
TRBJ2-7,-,TRBV5-1,few,CASSLYAGGYEQYF,TGCGCCAGCAGCTTGTATGCCGGGGGCTACGAGCAGTACTTC
TRBJ2-7,-,TRBV29-1,-,CSGRGPGSPEQYF,TGCAGCGGTCGGGGCCCAGGAAGTCCCGAGCAGTACTTC
TRBJ2-5,-,TRBV10-2,-,CASSEGKIVSRETQYF,TGCGCCAGCAGTGAGGGAAAAATCGTGTCTAGAGAGACCCAGTACTTC
TRBJ1-5,-,TRBV10-2,-,CASRGGESNQPQHF,TGCGCCAGCAGGGGGGGGGAGAGCAATCAGCCCCAGCATTTT
TRBJ2-7,TRBD1,TRBV18,once,CASSPQTGKDEQYF,TGTGCCAGCTCACCCCAGACAGGGAAAGACGAGCAGTACTTC
TRBJ2-7,-,TRBV27,large,CASSLSQGTLSYEQYF,TGTGCCAGCAGTTTATCACAGGGAACCCTCTCCTACGAGCAGTACTTC
TRBJ1-5,TRBD1,TRBV7-2,-,CASSLDRRNQPQHF,TGTGCCAGCAGCTTGGACAGGAGAAATCAGCCCCAGCATTTT
TRBJ2-7,TRBD2,TRBV27,-,CASSLIAGGPEQYF,TGTGCCAGCAGTCTCATAGCGGGAGGGCCCGAGCAGTACTTC
TRBJ2-1,TRBD2,TRBV4-1,-,CASSQDLAGGHDNEQFF,TGCGCCAGCAGCCAAGACCTAGCGGGGGGGCACGACAATGAGCAGTTCTTC
TRBJ2-5,-,TRBV18,-,CASSPLQETQYF,TGTGCCAGCTCACCACTCCAAGAGACCCAGTACTTC
TRBJ2-7,-,TRBV11-2,-,CASSLSRTYEQYF,TGTGCCAGCAGCTTGTCTCGTACCTACGAGCAGTACTTC
TRBJ2-1,TRBD2,TRBV5-4,-,CASSLAASGSRKNEQFF,TGTGCCAGCAGCTTGGCGGCTAGCGGGAGTCGGAAGAATGAGCAGTTCTTC
TRBJ2-3,-,TRBV9,-,CASSMPGPGQISADTQYF,TGTGCCAGCAGCATGCCCGGTCCCGGACAGATATCTGCAGATACGCAGTATTTT
TRBJ2-7,-,TRBV19,-,CASSSGTAYEQYF,TGTGCCAGTAGCTCCGGGACCGCTTACGAGCAGTACTTC
TRBJ2-3,TRBD2,TRBV9,-,CASSVGGLAGVGDTQYF,TGTGCCAGCAGCGTAGGTGGACTAGCGGGGGTGGGAGATACGCAGTATTTT
TRBJ2-2,-,TRBV6-6,-,CASSFSGTGELFF,TGTGCCAGCAGTTTTTCGGGCACCGGGGAGCTGTTTTTT
TRBJ1-1,-,TRBV28,few,CASSEGTTEAFF,TGTGCCAGCTCCGAGGGTACCACTGAAGCTTTCTTT
TRBJ2-7,-,TRBV7-9,-,CASSRGREQYF,TGTGCCAGCAGCCGAGGTCGCGAGCAGTACTTC
TRBJ2-7,-,TRBV5-1,-,CASSPAEGLSYYEQYF,TGCGCCAGCAGCCCCGCGGAAGGCCTTTCTTACTACGAGCAGTACTTC
TRBJ1-3,TRBD1,TRBV6-1,-,CAVRDRGRNTIYF,TGTGCCGTTAGGGACAGGGGGAGAAACACCATATATTTT
TRBJ1-1,-,TRBV19,-,CASSIDVTGTMNTEAFF,TGTGCCAGTAGTATAGACGTTACCGGGACAATGAACACTGAAGCTTTCTTT
TRBJ2-3,TRBD2,TRBV10-3,-,CAISDLFSGREESTDTQYF,TGTGCCATCAGTGATCTCTTTAGCGGGAGGGAAGAATCCACAGATACGCAGTATTTT
TRBJ2-2,-,TRBV6-1,medium-sized,CASSEAGENTGELFF,TGTGCCAGCAGTGAAGCAGGGGAGAACACCGGGGAGCTGTTTTTT
TRBJ2-5,TRBD2,TRBV7-2,-,CASSRRLAGGQETQYF,TGTGCCAGCAGCCGCAGACTAGCGGGGGGCCAAGAGACCCAGTACTTC
TRBJ1-1,-,TRBV4-3,-,CASSQVSTEDTEAFF,TGCGCCAGCAGCCAAGTTTCGACAGAGGACACTGAAGCTTTCTTT
TRBJ2-3,TRBD1,TRBV9,-,CASSARTGGDTQYF,TGTGCCAGCAGCGCGAGGACAGGGGGCGATACGCAGTATTTT
TRBJ2-3,TRBD1,TRBV4-1,-,CASSQEDRGSDTQYF,TGCGCCAGCAGCCAAGAGGACAGGGGTAGTGATACGCAGTATTTT
TRBJ2-7,TRBD2,TRBV6-5,-,CASSYAGGYEQYF,TGTGCCAGCAGTTATGCGGGAGGGTACGAGCAGTACTTC
TRBJ2-3,TRBD1,TRBV12-5,-,CASGLQTGEVLGTDTQYF,TGTGCTAGTGGTTTGCAGACAGGGGAAGTTTTGGGCACAGATACGCAGTATTTT
TRBJ1-1,-,TRBV11-3,-,CASSDSVGTEAFF,TGTGCCAGCAGCGACTCTGTGGGCACTGAAGCTTTCTTT
TRBJ1-5,TRBD1,TRBV27,few,CASRSGGRGSNQPQHF,TGTGCCAGCCGATCAGGGGGCAGGGGTAGCAATCAGCCCCAGCATTTT
TRBJ2-3,-,TRBV6-1,once,CASSEARVGTDTQYF,TGTGCCAGCAGTGAAGCAAGGGTAGGCACAGATACGCAGTATTTT
TRBJ2-7,-,TRBV27,once,CASSPTGGPYEQYF,TGTGCCAGCAGTCCCACTGGGGGGCCCTACGAGCAGTACTTC
TRBJ2-1,TRBD2,TRBV13,few,CASSFISSGSNEQFF,TGTGCCAGCAGCTTCATTTCCAGCGGGAGCAATGAGCAGTTCTTC